These 18 T cell receptor beta chains were all obtained from the same sample, sequenced in a study of PD-1 blockade in classical Hodgkin lymphoma. Only in-frame clones appear in the TCRdb table, and some are missing; sequencing was by immunoSEQ multiplex PCR. Of 20,000 to 25,000 clones listed, roughly 94% are singletons. The time point: newly diagnosed, previously untreated cHL patient sample. What was sequenced was peripheral blood mononuclear cells (PBMCs). Source of these receptors: a human donor with classical Hodgkin lymphoma.

This chain connects TRBV18 to TRBJ2-7, with TRBD1 matching 8 bases. The junction had 4 bases not matched to a gene; V was cut back by 2 bases and J by 1 base. The CDR3 spans 15 residues. The germline CDR1 and CDR2 sequences are KGHSH and LQKENI. CDR3 residues: CASSPSRTGSYEQYF. The CDR3 bases are TGTGCCAGCTCACCATCCCGGACAGGGTCCTACGAGCAGTACTTC.

The rearrangement joins TRBV28 to TRBJ2-2, with D uncertain. The CDR3 covers 13 residues. Germline CDR1 is MDHEN and CDR2 is SYDVKM. The V and J ends lost 2 bases and 1 base respectively, with 2 bases between them. The CDR3 DNA reads TGTGCCAGCAGTTTAAAGAACACCGGGGAGCTGTTTTTT. It encodes CASSLKNTGELFF. The complete variable domain, with remaining parts taken from reference TRBV28 and TRBJ2-2, reads DVKVTQSSRYLVKRTGEKVFLECVQDMDHENMFWYRQDPGLGLRLIYFSYDVKMKEKGDIPEGYSVSREKKERFSLILESASTNQTSMYLCASSLKNTGELFFGEGSRLTVL.

The V call is TRBV19, the J call TRBJ1-2; perhaps TRBD1 as D (5 bases). CDR3 size: 14 residues. Germline V lookup: CDR1 LNHDA, CDR2 SQIVND (reference sequence). The germline V and J ends were trimmed by 0 bases and 5 bases, with 10 bases remaining between them. The CDR3: CASSIETAIYGYTF. The CDR3 DNA follows: TGTGCCAGTAGTATAGAGACAGCCATTTATGGCTACACCTTC.

The chain employs TRBV5-1 and TRBJ2-7; D is undetermined. CDR1 SGHRS and CDR2 YFSETQ come from the germline V gene. Trimming left V 0 bases short and J 4 bases short, with 8 bases between. CDR3 length equals 13 residues. The CDR3 DNA reads as TGCGCCAGCAGCTTGGCTGGGTTGTACGAGCAGTACTTC. Its protein product is CASSLAGLYEQYF.

The chain has TRBV19 and TRBJ2-7, with 10 bases fitting TRBD1. J was trimmed by 5 bases and V by 1 base; bases with no gene match: 2. This CDR3 is 14 amino acids long. Germline-derived CDR1 and CDR2 are LNHDA and SQIVND (reference sequence). CDR3 residues: CASSIGQGANEQYF. In nucleotides, the CDR3 is TGTGCCAGTAGTATAGGACAGGGGGCCAACGAGCAGTACTTC.

This chain links TRBV13 with TRBJ1-4; no reliable D call. The CDR3 length is 15 residues. The V gene's germline CDR1 is PRHDT and CDR2 FYEKMQ (reference sequence). V was clipped by 5 bases and J by 7 bases, with 17 bases between them. DNA of the CDR3: TGTGCCAGCAGCCCGAGTCCTCGGCGCGGTGAAAAACTGTTTTTT. It codes for CASSPSPRRGEKLFF.

The J gene is TRBJ1-1, the V gene TRBV30; no clear D. Germline assignment: CDR1 GTSNPN and CDR2 SVGIG (reference sequence). The V and J ends lost 7 bases and 1 base respectively, with 10 bases between them. This CDR3 comprises 12 residues. DNA of the CDR3: TGTGCCTCCCGGGCTCCGAACACTGAAGCTTTCTTT. Its protein is CASRAPNTEAFF.

The V gene is TRBV4-3, the J gene TRBJ2-5; the match to TRBD2 covers 7 bases. There are 17 residues in the CDR3. V shed 2 bases and J 0 bases; nucleotides not matched to a gene: 9. Germline assignment: CDR1 LGHNA and CDR2 YSLEER. The chain's CDR3 is CASSQPQRDLYQETQYF. CDR3 sequence (DNA): TGCGCCAGCAGCCAACCTCAGCGGGACTTGTACCAAGAGACCCAGTACTTC.

This clone was observed once. CDR3 nucleotides: TGTGCCACCAGCCTTTACAGGTCCGGGGAGCTGTTTTTT. Its protein product is CATSLYRSGELFF. This chain links TRBV15 with TRBJ2-2; D may be TRBD1 (5 bases). CDR1 is LNHNV, CDR2 YYDKDF, per germline (reference sequence). Between the trimmed V and J ends, which lost 5 bases and 6 bases, there was a span of 10 bases. The CDR3 sequence is 13 residues long.

The sample holds one count of this clone. V is TRBV4-3 and J is TRBJ1-2; 7 bases align to TRBD1. The CDR3 sequence is 14 residues long. Germline V gives CDR1 LGHNA, CDR2 YSLEER. The ends lost 6 bases at V and 2 bases at J; junction bases unmatched: 6. The CDR3 nucleotides read TGCGCCAGCAGTTCTCTGACAGGGAACTATGGCTACACCTTC. It encodes CASSSLTGNYGYTF.

This clone appeared a single time. This rearrangement joins TRBV7-2 to TRBJ2-2; D remains unclear. The germline V and J ends were trimmed by 1 base and 4 bases, with 10 bases remaining between them. This CDR3 has 15 amino acids. The germline V gene encodes CDR1 SGHTA and CDR2 FQGNSA. The CDR3 here is CASSLVPPLTGELFF. The CDR3 DNA reads as TGTGCCAGCAGCTTAGTACCGCCCCTCACCGGGGAGCTGTTTTTT.

The chain links TRBV6-6 to TRBJ2-7, with 15 bases aligning to TRBD2. Germline CDR1 is MNHNY and CDR2 is SVGAGI (reference sequence). The junction had 8 bases not matched to a gene; V was cut back by 7 bases and J by 4 bases. CDR3 length: 16 amino acids. This chain's CDR3 is CASIGTSGGPTYEQYF. The CDR3 DNA sequence: TGTGCCAGCATCGGGACTAGCGGGGGGCCGACATACGAGCAGTACTTC.

This chain uses TRBV7-3 with TRBJ2-1, with D perhaps TRBD2 (6 bases). Germline values: CDR1 SGHTA, CDR2 FQGTGA. V was cut by 5 bases and J by 8 bases, with 16 bases left in between. The CDR3 spans 14 residues. In DNA form, the CDR3 reads TGTGCCAGCAGCCTGGGTGCGGGGCTGGATGAGCAGTTCTTC. Translating it yields CASSLGAGLDEQFF.

Only a few counts were recorded for this clone. This chain joins TRBV30 and TRBJ1-1; no clear D gene. Germline loops: CDR1 GTSNPN, CDR2 SVGIG (reference sequence). This CDR3 is 16 amino acids long. Trimming cost V 0 bases and J 0 bases, with 14 bases left between them. DNA of the CDR3: TGTGCCTGGAGTGTAGGCCGGGCGGCGATGAACACTGAAGCTTTCTTT. Translation gives CAWSVGRAAMNTEAFF. Combining the CDR3 with reference TRBV30 and TRBJ1-1 gives the whole variable domain SQTIHQWPATLVQPVGSPLSLECTVEGTSNPNLYWYRQAAGRGLQLLFYSVGIGQISSEVPQNLSASRPQDRQFILSSKKLLLSDSGFYLCAWSVGRAAMNTEAFFGQGTRLTVV.

V gene TRBV6-5 combines with J gene TRBJ1-1; D may be TRBD1 (5 bases). Looked up from germline, CDR1 is MNHEY and CDR2 is SVGAGI. This CDR3 is 15 amino acids long. Between the trimmed V and J ends, which lost 6 bases and 2 bases, there was a span of 16 bases. CDR3 protein: CASSYQGLLNTEAFF. The CDR3 nucleotides are TGTGCCAGCAGCTATCAGGGACTCCTAAACACTGAAGCTTTCTTT.

The chain recombines TRBV7-9 with TRBJ2-7, with D uncertain. Germline V lookup: CDR1 SEHNR, CDR2 FQNEAQ (reference sequence). The V and J ends lost 5 bases and 2 bases respectively, with 10 bases between them. The CDR3 runs to 13 residues. The CDR3 sequence is CASSEGSTYEQYF. CDR3 sequence (DNA): TGTGCCAGCAGCGAAGGGTCCACCTACGAGCAGTACTTC.

The genes are TRBV18 and TRBJ2-2, with D perhaps matching TRBD1 (7 bases). The V and J ends lost 2 bases and 6 bases respectively, with 16 bases between them. CDR1 and CDR2 (germline): KGHSH, LQKENI. The CDR3 is 16 residues long. The CDR3 is CASSPRQGGTAGELFF. CDR3 DNA: TGTGCCAGCTCACCAAGACAGGGAGGAACCGCCGGGGAGCTGTTTTTT. Filled out from reference TRBV18 and TRBJ2-2, the complete variable domain reads NAGVMQNPRHLVRRRGQEARLRCSPMKGHSHVYWYRQLPEEGLKFMVYLQKENIIDESGMPKERFSAEFPKEGPSILRIQQVVRGDSAAYFCASSPRQGGTAGELFFGEGSRLTVL.

The gene calls are TRBV30 and TRBJ2-5, with D unresolved. The CDR3 runs 11 residues. Trimming removed 5 bases at V and 2 bases at J, with 6 bases between. The V gene's germline CDR1 is GTSNPN and CDR2 SVGIG (reference sequence). The CDR3, as DNA: TGTGCCTGGGGCGGTCAAGAGACCCAGTACTTC. Amino acid sequence: CAWGGQETQYF.